The present TCR beta chain was sequenced within a study of patients and donors after allogeneic stem cell transplantation. The CDR3 length is 16 residues. V dropped 7 bases and J dropped 2; count of bases not matched to a gene: 10. The germline gives CDR1 ENHRY, CDR2 SYGVKD. TCRdb fed the RT-PCR reads into MiXCR, producing one record per CDR3 protein. The table shows 150,000 to 200,000 distinct CDR3 sequences, with roughly 31% occurring only once. V and J are TRBV10-3 and TRBJ2-2; TRBD1 matches 7 bases. The receptor comes from a human donor who was either an allogeneic HSCT recipient or a stem cell or donor lymphocyte infusion donor (not recorded which). It is not recorded whose cells these are; they may come from a transplant donor. Sequenced material: blood, either unsorted or a sorted T cell fraction (not recorded which). The CDR3 region has the DNA TGTGCCATCACCGCAAAGGGACAGAGTAACACCGGGGAGCTGTTTTTT. This translates into CAITAKGQSNTGELFF.